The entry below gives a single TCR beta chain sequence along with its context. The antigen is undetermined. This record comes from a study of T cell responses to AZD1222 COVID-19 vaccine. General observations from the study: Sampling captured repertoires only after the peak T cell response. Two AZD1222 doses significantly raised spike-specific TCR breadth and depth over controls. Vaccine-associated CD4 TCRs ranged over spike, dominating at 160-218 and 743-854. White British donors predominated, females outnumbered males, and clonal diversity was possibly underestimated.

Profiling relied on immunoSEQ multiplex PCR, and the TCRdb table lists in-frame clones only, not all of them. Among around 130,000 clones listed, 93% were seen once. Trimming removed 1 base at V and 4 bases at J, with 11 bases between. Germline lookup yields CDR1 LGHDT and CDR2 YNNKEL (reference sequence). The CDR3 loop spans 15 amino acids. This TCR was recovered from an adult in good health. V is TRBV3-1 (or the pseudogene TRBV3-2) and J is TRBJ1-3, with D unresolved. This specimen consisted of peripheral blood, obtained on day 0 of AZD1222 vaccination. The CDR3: CASSQGPLAGNTIYF. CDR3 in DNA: TGTGCCAGCAGCCAAGGCCCCCTGGCAGGAAACACCATATATTTT.